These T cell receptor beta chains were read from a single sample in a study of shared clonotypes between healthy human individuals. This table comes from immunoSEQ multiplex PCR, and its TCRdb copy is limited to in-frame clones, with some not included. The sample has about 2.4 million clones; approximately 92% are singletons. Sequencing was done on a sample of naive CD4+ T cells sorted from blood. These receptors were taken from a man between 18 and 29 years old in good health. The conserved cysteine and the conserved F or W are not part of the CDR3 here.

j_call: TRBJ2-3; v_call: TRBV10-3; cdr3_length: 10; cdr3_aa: AISIQADTQY
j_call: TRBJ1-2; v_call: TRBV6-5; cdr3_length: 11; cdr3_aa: ASSYMGDRGYT
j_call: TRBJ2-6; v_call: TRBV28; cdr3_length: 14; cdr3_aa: ASSFVGLTGANVLT
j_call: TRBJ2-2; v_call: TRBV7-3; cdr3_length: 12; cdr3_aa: ASSSTRDRGELF
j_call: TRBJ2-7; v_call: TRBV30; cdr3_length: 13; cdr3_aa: AWSGSKVSAYEQY
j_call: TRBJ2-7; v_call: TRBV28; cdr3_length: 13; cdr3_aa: ATARIDMTPYRQY
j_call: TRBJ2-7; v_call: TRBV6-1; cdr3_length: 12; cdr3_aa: ASSPDRSSYEQY
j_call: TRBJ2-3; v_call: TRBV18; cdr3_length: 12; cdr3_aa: ASSPLPFTDTQY
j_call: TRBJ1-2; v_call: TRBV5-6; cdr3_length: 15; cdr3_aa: ASSLIGVGGTNYGYT
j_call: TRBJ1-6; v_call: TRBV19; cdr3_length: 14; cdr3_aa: ASSLPGQSYNSPLH
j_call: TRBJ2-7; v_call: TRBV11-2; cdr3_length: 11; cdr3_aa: ASSGGLHYEQY
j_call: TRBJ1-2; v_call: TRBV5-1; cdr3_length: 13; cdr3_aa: ASSQDGTGNYGYT
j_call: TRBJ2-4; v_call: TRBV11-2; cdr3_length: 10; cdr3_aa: ASSLAGNPQY
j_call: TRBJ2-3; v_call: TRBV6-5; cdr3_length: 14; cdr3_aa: ASSSTGSGAGDTQY
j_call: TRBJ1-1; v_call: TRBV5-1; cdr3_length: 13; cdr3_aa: ASRTQAGGATEAF
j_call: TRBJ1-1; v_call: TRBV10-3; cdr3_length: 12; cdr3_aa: AIKPTGGSAEAF
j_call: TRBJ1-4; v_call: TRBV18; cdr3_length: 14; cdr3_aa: ASSAQGAPTNEKLF
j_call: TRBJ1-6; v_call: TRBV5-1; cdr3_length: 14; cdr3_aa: ASSPRTANPNSPLH
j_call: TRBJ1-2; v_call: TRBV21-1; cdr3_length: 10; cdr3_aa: ARSGQYYGYT
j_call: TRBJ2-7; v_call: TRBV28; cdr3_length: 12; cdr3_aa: ASSLSRRALSKY
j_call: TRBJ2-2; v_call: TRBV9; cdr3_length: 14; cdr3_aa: ASSVGAGANTGELF
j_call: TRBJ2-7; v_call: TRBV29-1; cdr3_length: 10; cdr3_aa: SVERGSYEQY
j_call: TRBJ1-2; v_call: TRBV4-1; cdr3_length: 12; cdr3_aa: ASSHPPGGYGYT
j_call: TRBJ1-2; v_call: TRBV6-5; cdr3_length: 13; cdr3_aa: ASSYSKGAGYGYT
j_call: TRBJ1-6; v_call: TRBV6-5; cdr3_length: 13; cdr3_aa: ASSSLDRAGAPLH
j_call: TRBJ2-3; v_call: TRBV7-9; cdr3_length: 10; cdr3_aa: ASSPAPDTQY
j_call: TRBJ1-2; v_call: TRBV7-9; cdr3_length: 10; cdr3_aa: ASSLGGVGYT
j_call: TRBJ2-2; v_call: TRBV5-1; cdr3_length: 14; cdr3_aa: ASSLEVQTNTGELF
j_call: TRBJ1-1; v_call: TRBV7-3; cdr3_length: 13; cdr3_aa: ASSSGRQGPTEAF
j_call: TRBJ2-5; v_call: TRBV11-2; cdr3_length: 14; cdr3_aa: ASSVGRTYLEETQY
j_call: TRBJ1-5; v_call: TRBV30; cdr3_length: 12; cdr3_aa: AWSVAGRNQPQH
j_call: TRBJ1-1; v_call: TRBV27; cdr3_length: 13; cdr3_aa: ASRMDWGLNTEAF
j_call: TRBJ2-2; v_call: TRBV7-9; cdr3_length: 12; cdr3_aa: ASSRRQGSGELF
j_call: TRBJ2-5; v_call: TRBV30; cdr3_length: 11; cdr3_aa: AWSSGEPETQY
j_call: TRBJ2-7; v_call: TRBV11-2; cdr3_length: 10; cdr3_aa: ASSLGGPEQY